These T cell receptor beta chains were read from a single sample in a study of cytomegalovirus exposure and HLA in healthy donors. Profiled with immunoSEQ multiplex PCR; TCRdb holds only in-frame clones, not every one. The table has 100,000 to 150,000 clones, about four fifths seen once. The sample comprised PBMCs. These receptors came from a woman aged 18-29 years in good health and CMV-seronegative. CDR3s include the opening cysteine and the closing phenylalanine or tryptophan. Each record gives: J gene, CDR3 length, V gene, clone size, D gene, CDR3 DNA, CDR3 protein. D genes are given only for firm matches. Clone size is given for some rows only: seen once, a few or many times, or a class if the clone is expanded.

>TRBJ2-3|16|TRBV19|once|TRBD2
TGTGCCAGTAGTATAGGGGGACTAGCGACTACAGATACGCAGTATTTT
CASSIGGLATTDTQYF
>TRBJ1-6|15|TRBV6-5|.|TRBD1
TGTGCCAGCAGTTACTCGTGGACAGGGGGGACACCCCTCCACTTT
CASSYSWTGGTPLHF
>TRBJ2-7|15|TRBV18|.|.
TGTGCCAGCTCGTTCTCCGTGAGGGGGTCTTACGAGCAGTACTTC
CASSFSVRGSYEQYF
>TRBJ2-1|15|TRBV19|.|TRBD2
TGTGCCAGTAGTATTTCGGGAGGGGGGTACAATGAGCAGTTCTTC
CASSISGGGYNEQFF
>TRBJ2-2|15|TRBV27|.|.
TGTGCCAGCAGTTTTAAGACATTGAACACCGGGGAGCTGTTTTTT
CASSFKTLNTGELFF
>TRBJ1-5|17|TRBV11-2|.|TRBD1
TGTGCCAGCAGCTTAGGGGGAACAGGGGATAGCAATCAGCCCCAGCATTTT
CASSLGGTGDSNQPQHF
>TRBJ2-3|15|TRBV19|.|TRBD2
TGTGCCAGTAGTATCGGGGGGGGGAAGGAATATACGCAGTATTTT
CASSIGGGKEYTQYF
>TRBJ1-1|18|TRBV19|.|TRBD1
TGTGCCAGTAGTATAGATGGTCCCGGGACAGGGATGAACACTGAAGCTTTCTTT
CASSIDGPGTGMNTEAFF
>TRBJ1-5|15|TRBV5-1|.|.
TGCGCCAGCAGCCCCTCCGGGGTTAGCAATCAGCCCCAGCATTTT
CASSPSGVSNQPQHF
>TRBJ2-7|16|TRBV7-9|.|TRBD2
TGTGCCAGCAGCTTAGGAGCTAGCGGGGTATCCTACGAGCAGTACTTC
CASSLGASGVSYEQYF
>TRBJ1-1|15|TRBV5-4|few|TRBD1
TGTGCCAGCAGCAATCGGACAGGGGTGAACACTGAAGCTTTCTTT
CASSNRTGVNTEAFF
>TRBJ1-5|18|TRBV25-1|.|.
TGTGCCAGCAGTGAATCCAGTCTCGGGCAGGGCCTTAATCAGCCCCAGCATTTT
CASSESSLGQGLNQPQHF
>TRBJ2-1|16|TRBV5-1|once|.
TGCGCCAGCAGCCCGGGACACGATTCCTCCTACAATGAGCAGTTCTTC
CASSPGHDSSYNEQFF
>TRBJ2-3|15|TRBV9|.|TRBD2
TGTGCCAGCAGCGTAGCGGGGGGGCCAACAGATACGCAGTATTTT
CASSVAGGPTDTQYF
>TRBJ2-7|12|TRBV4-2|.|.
TGTGCCAGCAGCCCAGCAGGGGCCGAGCAGTACTTC
CASSPAGAEQYF
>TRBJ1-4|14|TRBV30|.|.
TGTGCCTGGAGCGCTTTGCCCAACGGTGAAAAACTGTTTTTT
CAWSALPNGEKLFF
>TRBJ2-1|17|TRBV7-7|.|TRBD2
TGTGCTAGCAGCTTAGGGACTAGCGGGGAGAGGTTGAATGAGCAGTTCTTC
CASSLGTSGERLNEQFF
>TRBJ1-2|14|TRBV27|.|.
TGTGCCAGCAGTCCTCACCAGGCCAGGGGAAACTACACCTTC
CASSPHQARGNYTF
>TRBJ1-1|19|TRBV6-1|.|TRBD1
TGTGCCAGCAGTGAATTTGCGCAGGGACAGCCTCCTCTGAGGATGGAAGCTTTCTTT
CASSEFAQGQPPLRMEAFF
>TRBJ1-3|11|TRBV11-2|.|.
TGTGCCAGCAGCAACTTTAACACCATATATTTT
CASSNFNTIYF
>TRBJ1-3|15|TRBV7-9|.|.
TGTGCCAGCAGCCTCCAGAACCCTTATGGAAACACCATATATTTT
CASSLQNPYGNTIYF
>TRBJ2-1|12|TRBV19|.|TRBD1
TGTGCCAGTAGTATAGGGGACAGGGGTCAGTTCTTC
CASSIGDRGQFF
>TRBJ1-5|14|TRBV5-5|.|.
TGTGCCAGCAGCTTGGACCCCACCGAGCAGGCCCAGCATTTT
CASSLDPTEQAQHF
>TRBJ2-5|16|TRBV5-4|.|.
TGTGCCAGCAGCTGGGCTGGGGGCGGCCCCCAAGAGACCCAGTACTTC
CASSWAGGGPQETQYF
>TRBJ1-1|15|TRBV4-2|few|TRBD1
TGTGCCAGCAGCCAAGTGGGGGACAGGGCGACTGAAGCTTTCTTT
CASSQVGDRATEAFF
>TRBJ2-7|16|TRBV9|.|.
TGTGCCAGCAGCGTAGTTTCTAGCAGCGTCTCCGGCGAGCAGTACTTC
CASSVVSSSVSGEQYF
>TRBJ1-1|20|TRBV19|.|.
TGTGCCAGTAGTATAGACCCACCGGGGAGCGTCAGGGGCCTGGGAACTGAAGCTTTCTTT
CASSIDPPGSVRGLGTEAFF
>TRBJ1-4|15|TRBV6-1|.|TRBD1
TGTGCCAGCAGTGAATGGACAGGGGAGGGTGAAAAACTGTTTTTT
CASSEWTGEGEKLFF
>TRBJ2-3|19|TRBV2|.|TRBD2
TGTGCCAGCAGTGATCTCGGGGGACTAGCGGGATCTAGCACAGATACGCAGTATTTT
CASSDLGGLAGSSTDTQYF
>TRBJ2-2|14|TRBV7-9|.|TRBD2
TGTGCCAGCTGGACTAGCGCTAAGCCCGGGGAGCTGTTTTTT
CASWTSAKPGELFF
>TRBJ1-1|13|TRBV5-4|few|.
TGTGCCAGCAGCTTGACAGGGAACACTGAAGCTTTCTTT
CASSLTGNTEAFF
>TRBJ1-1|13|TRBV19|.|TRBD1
TGTGCCACTAGGACAGGACTGAACACTGAAGCTTTCTTT
CATRTGLNTEAFF
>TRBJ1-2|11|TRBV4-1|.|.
TGCGCCAGCAGCCAGGGCCTTGAGAGCACCTTC
CASSQGLESTF
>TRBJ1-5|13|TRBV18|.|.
TGTGCCAGCTCCCTCTCAGGTGATCAGCCCCAGCATTTT
CASSLSGDQPQHF
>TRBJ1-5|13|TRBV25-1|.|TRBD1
TGTGCCAGCAGTGAATGGACAGGATCGCCCCAGCATTTT
CASSEWTGSPQHF
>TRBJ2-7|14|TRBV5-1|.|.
TGCGCCAGCAGTCCCACAGTGGAGGTCTACGAGCAGTACTTC
CASSPTVEVYEQYF
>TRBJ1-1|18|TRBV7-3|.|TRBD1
TGTGCCAGCAGCTTACGACATTGGTTGACAGGGATGGACACTGAAGCTTTCTTT
CASSLRHWLTGMDTEAFF
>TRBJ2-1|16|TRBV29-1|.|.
TGCAGCGTTGAAGATCTGGGCAGGGGTAGGAGGAATGAGCAGTTCTTC
CSVEDLGRGRRNEQFF
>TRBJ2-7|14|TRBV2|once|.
TGTGCCAGCACCCAAGGGGGTCGACGATACGAGCAGTACTTC
CASTQGGRRYEQYF
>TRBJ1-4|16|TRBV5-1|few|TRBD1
TGCGCCAGCAGCAGACAGGGGGTGGCAACTAATGAAAAACTGTTTTTT
CASSRQGVATNEKLFF
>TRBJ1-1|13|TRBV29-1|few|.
TGCAGCGTTGAAGATCAGGGTAGGGGTGAAGCTTTCTTT
CSVEDQGRGEAFF
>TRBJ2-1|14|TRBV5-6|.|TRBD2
TGTGCCAGCGGTTCTAGCGGGACTAACAATGAGCAGTTCTTC
CASGSSGTNNEQFF
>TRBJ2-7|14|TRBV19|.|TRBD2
TGTGCCAGCCGAGATAGCGGGCGGAACTACGAGCAGTACTTC
CASRDSGRNYEQYF
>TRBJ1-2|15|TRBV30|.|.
TGTGCCTGGAGTGTACGGCCCTGGGCTTACTATGGCTACACCTTC
CAWSVRPWAYYGYTF
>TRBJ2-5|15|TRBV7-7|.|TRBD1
TGTGCCAGCAGCTTAAGGACAGGGGGGTTCGAGACCCAGTACTTC
CASSLRTGGFETQYF
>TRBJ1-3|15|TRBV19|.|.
TGTGCCAGTAGTAATCTGGGAGACTCTGGAAACACCATATATTTT
CASSNLGDSGNTIYF